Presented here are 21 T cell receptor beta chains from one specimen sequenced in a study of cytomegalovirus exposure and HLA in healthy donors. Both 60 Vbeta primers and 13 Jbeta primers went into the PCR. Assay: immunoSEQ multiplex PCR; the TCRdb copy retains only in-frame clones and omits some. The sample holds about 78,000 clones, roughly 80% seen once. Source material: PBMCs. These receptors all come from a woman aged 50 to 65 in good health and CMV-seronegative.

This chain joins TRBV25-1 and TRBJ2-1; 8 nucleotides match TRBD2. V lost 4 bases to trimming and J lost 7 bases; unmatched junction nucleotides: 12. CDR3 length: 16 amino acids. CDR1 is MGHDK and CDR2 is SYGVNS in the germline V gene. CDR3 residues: CASSAYPGGAGNEQFF. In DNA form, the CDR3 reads TGTGCCAGCAGTGCCTACCCCGGGGGGGCCGGGAATGAGCAGTTCTTC.

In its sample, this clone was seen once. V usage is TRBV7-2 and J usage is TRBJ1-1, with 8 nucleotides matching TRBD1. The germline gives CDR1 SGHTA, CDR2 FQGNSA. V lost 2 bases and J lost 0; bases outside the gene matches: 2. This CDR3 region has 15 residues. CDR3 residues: CASSLRQGMNTEAFF. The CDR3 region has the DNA TGTGCCAGCAGCTTACGACAGGGGATGAACACTGAAGCTTTCTTT.

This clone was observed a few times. CDR3 sequence (DNA): TGTGCCAGCAGTGAACAAGGGGAGGCAGATACGCAGTATTTT. Encoded protein: CASSEQGEADTQYF. The chain carries TRBV6-1 and TRBJ2-3, with a possible D match to TRBD2 (6 bases). The CDR3 totals 14 residues. Trimming stripped 2 bases from V and 4 bases from J, with 10 bases between. The germline gives CDR1 MNHNS, CDR2 SASEGT.

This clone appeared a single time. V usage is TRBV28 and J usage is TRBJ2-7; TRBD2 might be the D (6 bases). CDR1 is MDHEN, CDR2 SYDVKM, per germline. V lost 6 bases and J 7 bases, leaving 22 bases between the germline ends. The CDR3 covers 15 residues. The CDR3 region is CASREERGGFSEQYF. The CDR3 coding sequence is TGTGCCAGCAGGGAGGAGAGGGGAGGTTTTTCGGAGCAGTACTTC. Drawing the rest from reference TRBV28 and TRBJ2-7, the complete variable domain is DVKVTQSSRYLVKRTGEKVFLECVQDMDHENMFWYRQDPGLGLRLIYFSYDVKMKEKGDIPEGYSVSREKKERFSLILESASTNQTSMYLCASREERGGFSEQYFGPGTRLTVT.

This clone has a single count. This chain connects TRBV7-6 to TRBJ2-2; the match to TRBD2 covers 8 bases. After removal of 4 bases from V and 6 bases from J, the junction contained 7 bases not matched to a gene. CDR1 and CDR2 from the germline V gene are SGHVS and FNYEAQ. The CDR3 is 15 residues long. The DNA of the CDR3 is TGTGCCAGCAGCTCGGGAGGGTTGGGCGCCGGGGAGCTGTTTTTT. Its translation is CASSSGGLGAGELFF.

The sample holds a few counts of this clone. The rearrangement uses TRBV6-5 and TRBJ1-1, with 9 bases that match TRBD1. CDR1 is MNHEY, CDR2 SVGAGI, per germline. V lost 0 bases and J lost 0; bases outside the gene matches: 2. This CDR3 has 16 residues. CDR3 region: CASSYSTGGMNTEAFF. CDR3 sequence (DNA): TGTGCCAGCAGTTACTCAACAGGGGGCATGAACACTGAAGCTTTCTTT.

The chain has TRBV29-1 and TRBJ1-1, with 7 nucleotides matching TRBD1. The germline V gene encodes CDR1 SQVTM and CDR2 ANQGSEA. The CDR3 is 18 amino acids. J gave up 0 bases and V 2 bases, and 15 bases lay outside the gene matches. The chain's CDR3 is CSVEKKGTDQNMNTEAFF. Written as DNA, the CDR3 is TGCAGCGTTGAAAAAAAAGGGACAGACCAAAACATGAACACTGAAGCTTTCTTT.

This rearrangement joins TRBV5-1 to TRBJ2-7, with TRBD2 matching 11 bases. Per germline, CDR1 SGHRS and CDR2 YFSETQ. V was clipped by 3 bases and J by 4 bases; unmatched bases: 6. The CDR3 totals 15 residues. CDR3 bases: TGCGCCAGCAGCTCACTAGCGGGGGATAGATACGAGCAGTACTTC. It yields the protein CASSSLAGDRYEQYF.

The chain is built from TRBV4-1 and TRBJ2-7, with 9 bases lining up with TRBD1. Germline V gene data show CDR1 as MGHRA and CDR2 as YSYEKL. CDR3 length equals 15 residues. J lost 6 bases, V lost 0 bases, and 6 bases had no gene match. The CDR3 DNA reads TGCGCCAGCAGCCAAGAAGGGACAGGGCAGGGCGAGCAGTACTTC. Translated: CASSQEGTGQGEQYF.

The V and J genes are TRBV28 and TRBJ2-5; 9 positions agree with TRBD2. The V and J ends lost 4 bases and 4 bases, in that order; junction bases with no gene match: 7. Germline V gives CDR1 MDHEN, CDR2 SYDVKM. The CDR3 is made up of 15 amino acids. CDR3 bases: TGTGCCAGCAGTTCCGCGGGAGGGCCGGGAGAGACCCAGTACTTC. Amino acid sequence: CASSSAGGPGETQYF.

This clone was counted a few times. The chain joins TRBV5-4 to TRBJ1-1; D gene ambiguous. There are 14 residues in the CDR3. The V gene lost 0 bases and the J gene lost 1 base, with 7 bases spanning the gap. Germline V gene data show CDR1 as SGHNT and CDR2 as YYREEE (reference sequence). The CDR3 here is CASSLGLGNTEAFF. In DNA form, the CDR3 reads TGTGCCAGCAGCTTGGGGCTAGGGAACACTGAAGCTTTCTTT.

The CDR3 DNA reads TGTGCCAGCAGCTTCTTTGGGCTTGAGCAGTTCTTC. It translates to CASSFFGLEQFF. The chain joins TRBV5-8 to TRBJ2-1; D gene unclear. CDR3 length equals 12 residues. CDR1 is SGHTS and CDR2 is YDEGEE in the germline V gene. Trimming shortened V by 2 bases and J by 9 bases, and 9 bases separated the two germline ends.

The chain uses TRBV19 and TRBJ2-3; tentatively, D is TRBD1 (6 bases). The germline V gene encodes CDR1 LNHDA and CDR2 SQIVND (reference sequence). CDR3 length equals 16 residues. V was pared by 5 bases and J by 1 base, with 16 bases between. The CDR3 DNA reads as TGTGCCAGTAGTCTAGTTGAGGGGGTTGGCACAGATACGCAGTATTTT. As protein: CASSLVEGVGTDTQYF.

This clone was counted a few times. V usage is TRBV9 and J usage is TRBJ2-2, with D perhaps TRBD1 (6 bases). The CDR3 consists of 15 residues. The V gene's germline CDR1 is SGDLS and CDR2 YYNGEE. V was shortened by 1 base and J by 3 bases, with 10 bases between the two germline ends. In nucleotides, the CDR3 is TGTGCCAGCAGCGTACTGGACAGCTACACCGGGGAGCTGTTTTTT. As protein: CASSVLDSYTGELFF.

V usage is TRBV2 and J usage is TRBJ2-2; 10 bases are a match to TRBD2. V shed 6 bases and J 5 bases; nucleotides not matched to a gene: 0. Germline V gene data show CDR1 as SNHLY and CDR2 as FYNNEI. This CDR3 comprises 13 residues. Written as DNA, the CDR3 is TGTGCCAGCAGGACTAGCGGGACCGGGGAGCTGTTTTTT. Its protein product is CASRTSGTGELFF.

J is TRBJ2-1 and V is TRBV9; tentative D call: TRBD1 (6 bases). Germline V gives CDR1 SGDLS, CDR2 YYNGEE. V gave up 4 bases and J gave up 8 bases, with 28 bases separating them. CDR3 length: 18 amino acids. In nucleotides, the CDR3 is TGTGCCAGCAGCCCACGTCAACAGGGAAGGAGATTTTACGATGAGCAGTTCTTC. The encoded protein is CASSPRQQGRRFYDEQFF.

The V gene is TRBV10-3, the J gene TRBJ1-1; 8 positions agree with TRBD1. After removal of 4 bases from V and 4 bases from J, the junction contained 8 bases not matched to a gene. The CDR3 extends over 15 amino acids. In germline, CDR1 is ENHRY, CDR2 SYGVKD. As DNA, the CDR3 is TGTGCCATCAGTGCCCCCGGACAGGGTTCCACTGAAGCTTTCTTT. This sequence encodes CAISAPGQGSTEAFF.

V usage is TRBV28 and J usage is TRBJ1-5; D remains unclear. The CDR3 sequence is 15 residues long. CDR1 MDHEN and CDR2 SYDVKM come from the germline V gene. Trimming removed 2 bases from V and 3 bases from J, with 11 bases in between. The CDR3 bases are TGTGCCAGCAGTTTAGGGTGGGCTACCAATCAGCCCCAGCATTTT. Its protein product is CASSLGWATNQPQHF.

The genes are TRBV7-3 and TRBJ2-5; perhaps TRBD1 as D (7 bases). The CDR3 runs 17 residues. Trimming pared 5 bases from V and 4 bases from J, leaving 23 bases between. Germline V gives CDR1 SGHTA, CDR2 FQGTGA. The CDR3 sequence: CASSPLPGQRALETQYF. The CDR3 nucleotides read TGTGCCAGCAGCCCCTTGCCGGGACAGCGGGCCCTAGAGACCCAGTACTTC.

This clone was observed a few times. The CDR3 loop is CASSNRTGNTEAFF. The CDR3 DNA follows: TGTGCCAGCAGTAACCGGACAGGTAACACTGAAGCTTTCTTT. The chain is built from TRBV5-5 and TRBJ1-1; 7 nucleotides line up with TRBD1. Germline CDR1 and CDR2: SGHKS and YYEKEE (reference sequence). The CDR3 totals 14 residues. With V trimmed by 5 bases and J by 2 bases, 6 bases remained unmatched.

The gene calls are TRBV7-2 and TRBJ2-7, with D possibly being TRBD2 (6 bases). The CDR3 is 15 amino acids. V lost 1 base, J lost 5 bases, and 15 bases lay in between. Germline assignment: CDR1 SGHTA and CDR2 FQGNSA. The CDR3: CASSLGGTLRDEQYF. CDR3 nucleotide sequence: TGTGCCAGCAGCTTAGGAGGGACTCTCAGGGACGAGCAGTACTTC. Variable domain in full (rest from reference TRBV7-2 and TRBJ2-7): GAGVSQSPSNKVTEKGKDVELRCDPISGHTALYWYRQSLGQGLEFLIYFQGNSAPDKSGLPSDRFSAERTGGSVSTLTIQRTQQEDSAVYLCASSLGGTLRDEQYFGPGTRLTVT.